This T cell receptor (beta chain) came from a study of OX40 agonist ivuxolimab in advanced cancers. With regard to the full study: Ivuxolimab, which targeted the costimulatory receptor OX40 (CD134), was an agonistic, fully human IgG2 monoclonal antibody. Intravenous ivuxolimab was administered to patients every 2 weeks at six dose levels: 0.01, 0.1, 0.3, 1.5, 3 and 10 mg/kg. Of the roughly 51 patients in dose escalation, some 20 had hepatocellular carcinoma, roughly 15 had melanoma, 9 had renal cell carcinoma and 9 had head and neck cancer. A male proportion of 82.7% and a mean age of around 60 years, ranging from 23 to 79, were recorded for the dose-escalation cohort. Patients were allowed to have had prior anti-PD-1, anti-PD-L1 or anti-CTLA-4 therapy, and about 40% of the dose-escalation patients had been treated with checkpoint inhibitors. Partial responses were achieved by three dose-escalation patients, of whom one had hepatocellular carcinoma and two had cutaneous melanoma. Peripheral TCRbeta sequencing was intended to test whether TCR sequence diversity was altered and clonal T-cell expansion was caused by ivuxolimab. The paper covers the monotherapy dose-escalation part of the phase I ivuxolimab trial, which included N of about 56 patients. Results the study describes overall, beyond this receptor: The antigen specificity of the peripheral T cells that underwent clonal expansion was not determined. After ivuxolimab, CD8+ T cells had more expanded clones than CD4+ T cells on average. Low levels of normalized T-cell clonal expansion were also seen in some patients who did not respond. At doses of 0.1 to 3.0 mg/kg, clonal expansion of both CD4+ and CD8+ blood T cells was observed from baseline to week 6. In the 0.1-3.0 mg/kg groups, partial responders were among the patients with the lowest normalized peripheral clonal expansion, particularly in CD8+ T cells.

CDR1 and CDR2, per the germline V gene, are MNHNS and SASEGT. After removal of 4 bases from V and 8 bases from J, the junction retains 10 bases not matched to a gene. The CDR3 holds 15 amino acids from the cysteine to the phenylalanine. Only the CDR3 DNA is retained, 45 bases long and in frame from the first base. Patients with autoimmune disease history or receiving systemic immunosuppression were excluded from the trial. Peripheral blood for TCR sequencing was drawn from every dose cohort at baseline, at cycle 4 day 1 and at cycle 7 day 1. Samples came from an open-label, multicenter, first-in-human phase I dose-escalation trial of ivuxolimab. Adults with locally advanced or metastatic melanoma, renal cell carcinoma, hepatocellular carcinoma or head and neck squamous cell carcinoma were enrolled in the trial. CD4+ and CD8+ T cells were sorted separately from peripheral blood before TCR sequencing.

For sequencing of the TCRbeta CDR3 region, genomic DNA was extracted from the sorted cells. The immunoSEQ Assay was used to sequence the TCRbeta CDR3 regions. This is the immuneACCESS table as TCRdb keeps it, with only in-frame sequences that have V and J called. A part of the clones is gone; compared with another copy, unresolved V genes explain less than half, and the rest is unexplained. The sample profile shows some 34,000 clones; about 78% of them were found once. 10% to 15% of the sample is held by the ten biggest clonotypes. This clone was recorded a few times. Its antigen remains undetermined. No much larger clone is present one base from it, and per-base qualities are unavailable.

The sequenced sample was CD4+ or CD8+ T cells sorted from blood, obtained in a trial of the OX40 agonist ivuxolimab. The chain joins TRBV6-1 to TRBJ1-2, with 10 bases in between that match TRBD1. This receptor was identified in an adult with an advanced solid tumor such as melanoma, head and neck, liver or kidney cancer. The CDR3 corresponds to CASSGRDRGREGYTF. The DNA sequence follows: TGTGCCAGCAGTGGAAGGGACAGGGGACGAGAAGGCTACACCTTC.